This TCR beta chain was retrieved from a study of CD8+ T cells in alopecia areata. General study points: Many expanded lesional clones stayed in scalp and blood while on tofacitinib. For patients receiving tofacitinib, scalp clonality and expanded CD8+ clones among the top 100 significantly decreased. Uncertain still, given a single nonresponder, is whether baseline CD8+ expansion links to response.

The treatment here: oral pan-JAK inhibitor, 5-10 mg twice daily. The CDR3 is 13 amino acids. The germline V gene has CDR1 GTSNPN and CDR2 SVGIG (reference sequence). Deletions cut 4 bases from V and 1 base from J, with 8 bases between. Following RNA extraction, reverse transcription yielded cDNA that acted as the sequencing template. TCRdb keeps only in-frame clones here, not all; method: immunoSEQ multiplex PCR. The data contain about 260,000 clones, about 60% of them singletons. This clone was seen ten or more times. Its antigen is unknown. This TCR came from a human donor with alopecia areata. This specimen consisted of CD4+ T cells sorted from blood, obtained at approximately week 52, from a patient treated with tofacitinib. This chain connects TRBV30 to TRBJ1-5; no clear D. CDR3 sequence reads: CAWNSGSNQPQHF. CDR3 nucleotides: TGTGCCTGGAATAGCGGGAGCAATCAGCCCCAGCATTTT.